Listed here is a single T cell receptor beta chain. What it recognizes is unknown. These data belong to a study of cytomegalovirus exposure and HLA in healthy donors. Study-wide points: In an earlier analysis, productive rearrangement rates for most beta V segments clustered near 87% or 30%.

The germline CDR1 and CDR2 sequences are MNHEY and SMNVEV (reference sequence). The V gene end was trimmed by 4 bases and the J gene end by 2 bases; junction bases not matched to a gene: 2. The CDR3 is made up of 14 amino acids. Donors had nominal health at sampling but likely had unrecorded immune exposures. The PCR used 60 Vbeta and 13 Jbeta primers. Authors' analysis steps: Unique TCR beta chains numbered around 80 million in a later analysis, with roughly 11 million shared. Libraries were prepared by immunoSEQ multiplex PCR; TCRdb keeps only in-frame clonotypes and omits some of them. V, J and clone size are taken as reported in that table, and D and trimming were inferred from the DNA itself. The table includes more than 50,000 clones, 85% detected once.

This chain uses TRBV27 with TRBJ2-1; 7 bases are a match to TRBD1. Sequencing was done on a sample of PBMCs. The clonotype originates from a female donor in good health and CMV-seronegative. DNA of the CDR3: TGTGCCAGCAGTTCAGGGGGTACCTACAATGAGCAGTTCTTC. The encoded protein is CASSSGGTYNEQFF.